This T cell receptor (beta chain) originates from a study of blood T cells in healthy people across ages. A few counts support this clonotype. Its matching antigen is unknown. Healthy Caucasian individuals from Russia aged about 6 to 95 served as donors. The sample, approximately 11 milliliters of peripheral blood, was drawn from each donor. The V and J ends lost 6 bases and 9 bases respectively, with 9 bases between them. The V gene's germline CDR1 is MNHEY and CDR2 SVGAGI. CDR3 length equals 11 residues. The use of a sample-barcoded 5' primer and a J-beta primer mix characterized a second PCR of roughly 7 to 11 cycles. In TCRdb, the 5' RACE reads were re-called with MiXCR into one record per CDR3 protein. The sample consists of 650,000 to 950,000 distinct CDR3 sequences, about 42% of them appearing once. General study findings and limits: As age increased, TCR beta diversity per million T cells fell in a roughly linear fashion.

Input material: blood. J is TRBJ2-1 and V is TRBV6-5; D is undetermined. The sequence came from a man aged 60 to 69 in good health. The CDR3 sequence: CASRENTEQFF. CDR3 nucleotide sequence: TGTGCCAGCAGGGAAAATACTGAGCAGTTCTTC.